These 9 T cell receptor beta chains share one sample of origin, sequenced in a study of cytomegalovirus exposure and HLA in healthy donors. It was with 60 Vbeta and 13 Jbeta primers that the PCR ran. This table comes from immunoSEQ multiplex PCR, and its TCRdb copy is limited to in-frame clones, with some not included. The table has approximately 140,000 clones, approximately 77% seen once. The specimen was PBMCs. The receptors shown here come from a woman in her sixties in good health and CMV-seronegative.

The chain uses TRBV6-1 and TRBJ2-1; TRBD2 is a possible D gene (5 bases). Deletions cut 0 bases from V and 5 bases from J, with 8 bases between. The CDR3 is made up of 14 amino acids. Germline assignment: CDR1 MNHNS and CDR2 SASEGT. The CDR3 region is CASSEARADNEQFF. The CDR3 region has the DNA TGTGCCAGCAGTGAAGCGAGGGCAGACAATGAGCAGTTCTTC.

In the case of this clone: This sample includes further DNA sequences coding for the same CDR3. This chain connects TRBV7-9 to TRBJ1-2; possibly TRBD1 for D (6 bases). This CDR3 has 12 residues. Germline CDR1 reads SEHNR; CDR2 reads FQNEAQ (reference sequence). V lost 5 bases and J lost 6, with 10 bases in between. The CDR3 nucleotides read TGTGCCAGCAGCCTAGGACAGAATGGCTACACCTTC. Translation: CASSLGQNGYTF. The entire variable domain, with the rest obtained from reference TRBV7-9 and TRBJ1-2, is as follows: DTGVSQNPRHKITKRGQNVTFRCDPISEHNRLYWYRQTLGQGPEFLTYFQNEAQLEKSRLLSDRFSAERPKGSFSTLEIQRTEQGDSAMYLCASSLGQNGYTFGSGTRLTVV.

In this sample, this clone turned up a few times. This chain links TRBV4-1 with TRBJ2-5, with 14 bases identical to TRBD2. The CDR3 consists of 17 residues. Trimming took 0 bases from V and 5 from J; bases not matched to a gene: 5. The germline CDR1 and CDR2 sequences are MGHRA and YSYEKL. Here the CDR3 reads CASSQDPGLAGEETQYF. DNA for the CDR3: TGCGCCAGCAGCCAAGACCCGGGACTAGCGGGAGAGGAGACCCAGTACTTC.

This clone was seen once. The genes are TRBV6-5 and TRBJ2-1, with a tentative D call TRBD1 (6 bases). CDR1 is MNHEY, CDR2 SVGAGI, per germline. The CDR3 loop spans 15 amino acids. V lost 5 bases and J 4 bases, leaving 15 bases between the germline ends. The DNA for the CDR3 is TGTGCCAGCAGTCAGCCGGGACAAAATTACAATGAGCAGTTCTTC. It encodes CASSQPGQNYNEQFF.

The CDR3 region is CASSDRDRDQFF. The CDR3 DNA is TGTGCCAGCTCGGACCGGGACAGGGATCAGTTCTTC. V and J are TRBV18 and TRBJ2-1, with TRBD1 matching over 9 bases. V lost 6 bases, J lost 13 bases, and 7 bases stayed unmatched. This CDR3 region has 12 residues. Germline values: CDR1 KGHSH, CDR2 LQKENI.

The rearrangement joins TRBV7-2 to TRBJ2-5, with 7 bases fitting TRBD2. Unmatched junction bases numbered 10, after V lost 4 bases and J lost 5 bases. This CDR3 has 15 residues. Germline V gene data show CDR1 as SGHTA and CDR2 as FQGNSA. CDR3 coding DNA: TGTGCCAGCAGCTCTAGGCCTAGCGGTTCGGAGACCCAGTACTTC. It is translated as CASSSRPSGSETQYF.

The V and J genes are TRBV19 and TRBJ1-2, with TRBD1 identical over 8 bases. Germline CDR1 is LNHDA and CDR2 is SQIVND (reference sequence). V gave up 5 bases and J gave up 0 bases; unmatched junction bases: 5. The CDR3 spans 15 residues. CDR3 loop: CASSSWTGTNYGYTF. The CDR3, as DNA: TGTGCCAGTAGTTCATGGACAGGGACTAACTATGGCTACACCTTC.

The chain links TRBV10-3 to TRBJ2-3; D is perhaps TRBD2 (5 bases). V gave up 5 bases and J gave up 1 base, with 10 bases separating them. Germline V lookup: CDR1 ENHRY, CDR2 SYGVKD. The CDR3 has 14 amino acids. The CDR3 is CAISSSGGTDTQYF. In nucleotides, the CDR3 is TGTGCCATCAGTTCAAGCGGAGGCACAGATACGCAGTATTTT.

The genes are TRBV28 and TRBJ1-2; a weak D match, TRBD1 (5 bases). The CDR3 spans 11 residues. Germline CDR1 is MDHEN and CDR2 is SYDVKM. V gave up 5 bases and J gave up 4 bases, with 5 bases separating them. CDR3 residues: CASSRGYGYTF. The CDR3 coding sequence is TGTGCCAGCAGTAGGGGCTATGGCTACACCTTC.